Only a few counts were recorded for the clone carrying this T cell receptor beta chain. These data belong to a study of cytomegalovirus exposure and HLA in healthy donors. The germline V gene encodes CDR1 SGHNT and CDR2 YENEEA. V was pared by 2 bases and J by 2 bases, with 2 bases of the junction left unmatched. The length of the CDR3 is 15 residues. The PCR made use of 60 Vbeta and 13 Jbeta primers. The protocol was immunoSEQ multiplex PCR, while the TCRdb copy is restricted to in-frame clones and leaves out a portion. The sample holds some 200,000 clones, roughly four fifths seen once. The V gene is TRBV11-3, the J gene TRBJ2-1; 8 bases are a match to TRBD2. This receptor was taken from a woman aged 18 to 35 in good health and CMV-seronegative. Material: PBMCs. The DNA of the CDR3 is TGTGCCAGCAGCTTAACCGGGGGGGCCTACAATGAGCAGTTCTTC. Protein product: CASSLTGGAYNEQFF.